This is a list of T cell receptor beta chains from one sample in a study of T cell responses to AZD1222 COVID-19 vaccine. Profiled with immunoSEQ multiplex PCR; TCRdb holds only in-frame clones, not every one. The table includes over 100,000 clones, more than 70% detected once. The specimen was peripheral blood, collected on day 0 of AZD1222 vaccination. Receptor source: an adult in good health. CDR3s include the opening cysteine and the closing phenylalanine or tryptophan. Fields, in order: CDR3 protein, CDR3 DNA, J gene, V gene, CDR3 length, D gene, clone size. D genes are given only for firm matches. The size entry is marked missing in some rows and otherwise reads once, few, many or a size class.

CDR3aa: CASSQVRGRTEAFF
CDR3nt: TGTGCCAGCAGCCAAGTCAGGGGGCGAACTGAAGCTTTCTTT
j_gene: TRBJ1-1
v_gene: TRBV3-1/TRBV3-2
len: 14
d_gene: TRBD1
abundance: -

CDR3aa: CASSVTRPYEQYF
CDR3nt: TGTGCCAGCAGTGTGACGCGACCCTACGAGCAGTACTTC
j_gene: TRBJ2-7
v_gene: TRBV2
len: 13
d_gene: -
abundance: -

CDR3aa: CASSSGTGIREQYF
CDR3nt: TGTGCCAGCAGCTCCGGGACAGGGATAAGGGAGCAGTACTTC
j_gene: TRBJ2-7
v_gene: TRBV7-2
len: 14
d_gene: TRBD1
abundance: -

CDR3aa: CASSKWDRLWYSNQPQHF
CDR3nt: TGTGCCAGCAGCAAGTGGGACAGGCTATGGTATAGCAATCAGCCCCAGCATTTT
j_gene: TRBJ1-5
v_gene: TRBV5-6
len: 18
d_gene: TRBD1
abundance: -

CDR3aa: CASSWSGDTGELFF
CDR3nt: TGTGCCAGCAGCTGGTCCGGGGACACCGGGGAGCTGTTTTTT
j_gene: TRBJ2-2
v_gene: TRBV7-8
len: 14
d_gene: -
abundance: -

CDR3aa: CSVEVDLVNTEAFF
CDR3nt: TGCAGCGTTGAAGTGGACCTTGTGAACACTGAAGCTTTCTTT
j_gene: TRBJ1-1
v_gene: TRBV29-1
len: 14
d_gene: -
abundance: few

CDR3aa: CSVDPQVREAFF
CDR3nt: TGCAGCGTTGACCCCCAAGTCCGAGAAGCTTTCTTT
j_gene: TRBJ1-1
v_gene: TRBV29-1
len: 12
d_gene: -
abundance: -

CDR3aa: CASSTGEGQPQHF
CDR3nt: TGTGCCAGCAGCACAGGGGAGGGTCAGCCCCAGCATTTT
j_gene: TRBJ1-5
v_gene: TRBV9
len: 13
d_gene: TRBD1
abundance: -

CDR3aa: CATSDDGTSGYTF
CDR3nt: TGTGCCACCAGTGATGATGGGACCTCTGGCTACACCTTC
j_gene: TRBJ1-2
v_gene: TRBV24-1
len: 13
d_gene: -
abundance: -

CDR3aa: CASSPDSSSGNTIYF
CDR3nt: TGTGCCAGCAGCCCAGACAGTTCCTCTGGAAACACCATATATTTT
j_gene: TRBJ1-3
v_gene: TRBV7-2
len: 15
d_gene: -
abundance: -

CDR3aa: CASSSGQGPYEQYF
CDR3nt: TGTGCCAGTAGTAGCGGTCAGGGCCCCTACGAGCAGTACTTC
j_gene: TRBJ2-7
v_gene: TRBV19
len: 14
d_gene: -
abundance: -

CDR3aa: CASSSKGYGYTF
CDR3nt: TGTGCCAGCAGCTCCAAAGGGTATGGCTACACCTTC
j_gene: TRBJ1-2
v_gene: TRBV13
len: 12
d_gene: -
abundance: few

CDR3aa: CASSDERPEFNSPLHF
CDR3nt: TGTGCCAGCAGTGACGAGCGGCCCGAGTTCAATTCACCCCTCCACTTT
j_gene: TRBJ1-6
v_gene: TRBV2
len: 16
d_gene: -
abundance: -

CDR3aa: CASSLLIGTDSEQYF
CDR3nt: TGTGCCAGCAGCTTGTTAATCGGGACAGACTCCGAGCAGTACTTC
j_gene: TRBJ2-7
v_gene: TRBV7-2
len: 15
d_gene: TRBD1
abundance: -

CDR3aa: CASSSPGLAGGPPDEQYF
CDR3nt: TGTGCCAGCAGTTCCCCGGGACTAGCGGGAGGGCCCCCGGACGAGCAGTACTTC
j_gene: TRBJ2-7
v_gene: TRBV28
len: 18
d_gene: TRBD2
abundance: -

CDR3aa: CAISEMRGTGSNTEAFF
CDR3nt: TGTGCCATCAGTGAAATGAGAGGAACGGGTTCGAACACTGAAGCTTTCTTT
j_gene: TRBJ1-1
v_gene: TRBV10-3
len: 17
d_gene: -
abundance: once

CDR3aa: CASTEATGTGTGELFF
CDR3nt: TGTGCCAGCACCGAGGCGACGGGGACCGGCACCGGGGAGCTGTTTTTT
j_gene: TRBJ2-2
v_gene: TRBV4-2
len: 16
d_gene: -
abundance: -

CDR3aa: CASSQLGGTEAFF
CDR3nt: TGTGCCAGCAGCCAACTGGGGGGCACTGAAGCTTTCTTT
j_gene: TRBJ1-1
v_gene: TRBV3-1/TRBV3-2
len: 13
d_gene: -
abundance: -

CDR3aa: CASSPTSGWVYEQFF
CDR3nt: TGCGCCAGCAGCCCCACTTCAGGCTGGGTCTATGAGCAGTTCTTC
j_gene: TRBJ2-1
v_gene: TRBV5-1
len: 15
d_gene: -
abundance: once

CDR3aa: CASSSQGRNTGELFF
CDR3nt: TGTGCCAGCAGCTCGCAGGGGCGGAACACCGGGGAGCTGTTTTTT
j_gene: TRBJ2-2
v_gene: TRBV5-6
len: 15
d_gene: -
abundance: -